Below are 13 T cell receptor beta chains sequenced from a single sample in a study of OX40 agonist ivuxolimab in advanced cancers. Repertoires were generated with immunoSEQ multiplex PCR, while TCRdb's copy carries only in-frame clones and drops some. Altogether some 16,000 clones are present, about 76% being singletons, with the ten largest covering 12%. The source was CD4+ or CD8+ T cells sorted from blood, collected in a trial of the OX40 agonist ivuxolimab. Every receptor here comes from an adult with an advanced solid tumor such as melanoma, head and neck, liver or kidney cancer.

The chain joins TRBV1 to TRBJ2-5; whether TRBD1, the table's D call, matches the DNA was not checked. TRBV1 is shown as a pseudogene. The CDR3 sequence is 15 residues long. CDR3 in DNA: TGCACCAGCAGCCAAGAAGACAAGGCCACCGAGACCCAGTACTTC. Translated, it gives CTSSQEDKATETQYF.

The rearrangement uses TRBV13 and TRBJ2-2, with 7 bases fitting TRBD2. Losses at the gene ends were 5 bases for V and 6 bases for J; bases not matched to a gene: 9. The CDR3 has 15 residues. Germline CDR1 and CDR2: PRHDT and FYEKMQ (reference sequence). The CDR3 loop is CASSLGGRGAGELFF. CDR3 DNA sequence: TGTGCCAGCAGCCTCGGGGGGAGAGGGGCCGGGGAGCTGTTTTTT.

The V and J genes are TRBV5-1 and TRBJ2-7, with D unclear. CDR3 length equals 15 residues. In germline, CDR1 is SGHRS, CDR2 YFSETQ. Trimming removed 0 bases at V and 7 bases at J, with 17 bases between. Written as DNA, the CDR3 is TGCGCCAGCAGCTTGGGGGCAGATGTCCGTGCGGAGCAGTACTTC. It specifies CASSLGADVRAEQYF.

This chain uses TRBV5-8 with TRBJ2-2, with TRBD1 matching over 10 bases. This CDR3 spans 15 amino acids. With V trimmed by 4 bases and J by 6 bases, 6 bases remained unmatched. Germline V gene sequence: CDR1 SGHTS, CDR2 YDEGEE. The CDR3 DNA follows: TGTGCCAGCAGCGACGGGACAGGGGCGGCCGGGGAGCTGTTTTTT. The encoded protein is CASSDGTGAAGELFF.

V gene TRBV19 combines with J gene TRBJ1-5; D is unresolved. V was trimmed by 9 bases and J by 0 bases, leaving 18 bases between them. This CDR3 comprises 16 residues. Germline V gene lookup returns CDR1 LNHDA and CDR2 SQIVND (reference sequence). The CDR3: CASQFSNAGSNQPQHF. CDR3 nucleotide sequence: TGTGCCAGCCAATTCTCGAACGCAGGTAGCAATCAGCCCCAGCATTTT.

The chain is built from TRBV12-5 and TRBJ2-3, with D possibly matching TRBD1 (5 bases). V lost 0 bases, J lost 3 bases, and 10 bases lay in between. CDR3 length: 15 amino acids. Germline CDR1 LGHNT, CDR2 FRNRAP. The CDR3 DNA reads TGTGCTAGTGGTTTGGTTGTCAGGGAAACAGATACGCAGTATTTT. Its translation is CASGLVVRETDTQYF.

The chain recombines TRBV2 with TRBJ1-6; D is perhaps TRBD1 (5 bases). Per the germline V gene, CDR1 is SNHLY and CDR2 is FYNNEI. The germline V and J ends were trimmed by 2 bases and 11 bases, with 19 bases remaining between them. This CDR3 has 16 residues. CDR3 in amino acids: CASSERERAGRAPLHF. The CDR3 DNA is TGTGCCAGCAGTGAACGGGAGCGGGCAGGGCGGGCACCCCTCCACTTT.

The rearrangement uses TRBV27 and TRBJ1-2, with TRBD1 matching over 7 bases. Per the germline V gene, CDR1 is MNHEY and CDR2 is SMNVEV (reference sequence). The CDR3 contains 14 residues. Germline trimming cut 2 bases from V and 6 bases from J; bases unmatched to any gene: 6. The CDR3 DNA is TGTGCCAGCAGTTTAGACGGACAGGCGGATGGCTACACCTTC. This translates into CASSLDGQADGYTF.

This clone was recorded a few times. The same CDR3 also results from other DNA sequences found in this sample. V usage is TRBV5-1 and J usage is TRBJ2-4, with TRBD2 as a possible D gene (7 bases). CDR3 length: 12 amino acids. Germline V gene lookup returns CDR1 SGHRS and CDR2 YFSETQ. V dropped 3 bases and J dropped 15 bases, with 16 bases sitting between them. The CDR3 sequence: CASSSEAGEGYF. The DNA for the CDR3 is TGCGCCAGCAGCTCTGAGGCAGGGGAGGGGTACTTC.

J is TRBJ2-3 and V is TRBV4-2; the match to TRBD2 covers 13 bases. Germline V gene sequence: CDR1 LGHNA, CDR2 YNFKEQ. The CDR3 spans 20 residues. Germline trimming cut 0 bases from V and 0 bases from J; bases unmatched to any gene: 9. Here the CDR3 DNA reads TGTGCCAGCAGCCAAGAAGAGACTAGCGGGGGGCCATCTAGCACAGATACGCAGTATTTT. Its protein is CASSQEETSGGPSSTDTQYF.

CDR3 sequence (DNA): TGTGCCAGCAGCTTCGGAGGGGCCTATGGCTACACCTTC. This translates into CASSFGGAYGYTF. V gene TRBV7-9 combines with J gene TRBJ1-2; TRBD1 is a possible D gene (5 bases). Trimming shortened V by 3 bases and J by 4 bases, and 9 bases separated the two germline ends. CDR3 length: 13 amino acids. Germline CDR1 reads SEHNR; CDR2 reads FQNEAQ (reference sequence). The full variable domain, rest sourced from reference TRBV7-9 and TRBJ1-2, is DTGVSQNPRHKITKRGQNVTFRCDPISEHNRLYWYRQTLGQGPEFLTYFQNEAQLEKSRLLSDRFSAERPKGSFSTLEIQRTEQGDSAMYLCASSFGGAYGYTFGSGTRLTVV.

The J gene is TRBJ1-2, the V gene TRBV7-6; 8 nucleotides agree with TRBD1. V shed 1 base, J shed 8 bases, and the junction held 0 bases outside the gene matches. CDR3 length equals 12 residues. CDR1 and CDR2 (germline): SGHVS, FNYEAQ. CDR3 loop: CASSLGTGGYTF. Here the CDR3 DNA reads TGTGCCAGCAGCTTAGGGACAGGGGGCTACACCTTC.

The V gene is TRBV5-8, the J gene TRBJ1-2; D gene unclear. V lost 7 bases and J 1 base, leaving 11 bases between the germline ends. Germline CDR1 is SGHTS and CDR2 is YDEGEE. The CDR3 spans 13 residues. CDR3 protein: CASDKSLNYGYTF. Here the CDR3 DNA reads TGTGCCAGCGATAAAAGCCTTAACTATGGCTACACCTTC.